This record looks at one TCR beta chain sequence and its context. The antigen remains unidentified. Germline CDR1 reads SGHVS; CDR2 reads FNYEAQ. Deletions cut 3 bases from V and 0 bases from J, with 10 bases between. This CDR3 comprises 15 residues. The assay was immunoSEQ multiplex PCR, and TCRdb's table has in-frame clones only and misses some. The sample carries more than 85,000 clones, about 95% recorded once. The sample originates from a study of cytomegalovirus exposure and HLA in healthy donors. Findings of the study overall: The study flagged roughly 160 TCR beta chains as cytomegalovirus-associated. Across donors, most TCRs were seen rarely, yet some public ones were widespread.

While the first cohort had 600 to 800 subjects, the donors belonged to the separate validation cohort of 120 subjects. The source is a woman aged 18-29 years in good health and CMV-seronegative. This chain joins TRBV7-6 and TRBJ2-3, with D possibly being TRBD2 (6 bases). Sequencing was done on a sample of PBMCs. The CDR3 nucleotides read TGTGCCAGCAGCTTTCGAAGCGGGAGCACAGATACGCAGTATTTT. It is translated as CASSFRSGSTDTQYF.